The clone carrying this T cell receptor beta chain was recorded a few times. Antigen unknown. Genes and germline come from the mouse. The sequence runs out 4 residues before the end of the CDR3; the remainder is reconstructed from the germline J gene. The source of the sample is a study of CD8+ T cells in alopecia areata. cDNA reverse transcribed from extracted RNA served as the sequencing template. Only in-frame clones appear in the TCRdb table, and some are missing; sequencing was by immunoSEQ multiplex PCR. The sample contains around 100,000 clones, none of them singletons. Overall study findings and caveats: Across lesional scalp, and particularly alopecia totalis/universalis, clonality surpassed that of normal scalp. Resident alphabeta T-cell populations of normal skin are likewise subject to sequencing in scalp samples. With patients, TCR sharing proved less clear than in mice, a difference possibly related to HLA.

V was clipped by 0 bases and J by 3 bases; unmatched bases: 5. CDR1 is GKSSPN, CDR2 SITVG, per germline. The CDR3 contains 15 residues. Sequenced: lesional skin. This sequence was found in a C3H/HeJ mouse with alopecia areata. The MHC haplotype of this mouse line is H2-k. The rearrangement uses TRBV31 and TRBJ2-5, with TRBD2 matching over 8 bases. The chain's CDR3 is CAWSLAGGPQDTQYF. The CDR3 bases that were read are TGTGCCTGGAGTCTGGCTGGGGGGCCTCAAGAC.